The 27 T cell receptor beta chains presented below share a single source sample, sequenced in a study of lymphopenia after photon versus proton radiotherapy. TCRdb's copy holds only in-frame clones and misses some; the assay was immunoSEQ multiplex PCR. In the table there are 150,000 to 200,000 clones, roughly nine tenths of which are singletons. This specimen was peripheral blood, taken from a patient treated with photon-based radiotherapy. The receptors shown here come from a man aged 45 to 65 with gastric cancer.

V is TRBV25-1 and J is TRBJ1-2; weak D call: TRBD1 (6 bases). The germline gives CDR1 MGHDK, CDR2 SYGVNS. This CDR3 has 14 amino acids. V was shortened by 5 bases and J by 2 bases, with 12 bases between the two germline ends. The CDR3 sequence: CASSPQQGNYGYTF. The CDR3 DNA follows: TGTGCCAGCAGTCCCCAACAGGGAAACTATGGCTACACCTTC.

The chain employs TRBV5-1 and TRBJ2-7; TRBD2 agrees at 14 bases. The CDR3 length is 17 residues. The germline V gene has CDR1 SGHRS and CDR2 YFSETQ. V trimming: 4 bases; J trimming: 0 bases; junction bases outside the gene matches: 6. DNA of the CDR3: TGCGCCAGCAGCCTGACTAGCGGGAGGGGGAGCTCCTACGAGCAGTACTTC. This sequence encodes CASSLTSGRGSSYEQYF.

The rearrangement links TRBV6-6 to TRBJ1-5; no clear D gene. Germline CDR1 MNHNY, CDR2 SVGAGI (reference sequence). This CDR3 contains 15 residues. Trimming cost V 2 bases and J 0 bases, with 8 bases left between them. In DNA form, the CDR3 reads TGTGCCAGCAGTTACGAGGGTTATAGCAATCAGCCCCAGCATTTT. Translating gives CASSYEGYSNQPQHF.

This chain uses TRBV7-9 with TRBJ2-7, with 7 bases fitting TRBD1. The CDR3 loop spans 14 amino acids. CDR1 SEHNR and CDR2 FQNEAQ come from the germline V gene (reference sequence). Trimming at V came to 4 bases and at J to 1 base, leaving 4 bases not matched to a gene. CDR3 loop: CASSSDRESYEQYF. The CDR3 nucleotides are TGTGCCAGCAGCTCCGACAGGGAATCCTACGAGCAGTACTTC.

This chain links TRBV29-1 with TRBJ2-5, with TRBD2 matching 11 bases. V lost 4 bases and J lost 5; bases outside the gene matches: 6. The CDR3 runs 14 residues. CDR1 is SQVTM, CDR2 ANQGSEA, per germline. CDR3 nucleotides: TGCAGCGTTGCTACTAGCGGGAGTTTTGAGACCCAGTACTTC. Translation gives CSVATSGSFETQYF. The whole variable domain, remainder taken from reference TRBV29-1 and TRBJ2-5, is SAVISQKPSRDICQRGTSLTIQCQVDSQVTMMFWYRQQPGQSLTLIATANQGSEATYESGFVIDKFPISRPNLTFSTLTVSNMSPEDSSIYLCSVATSGSFETQYFGPGTRLLVL.

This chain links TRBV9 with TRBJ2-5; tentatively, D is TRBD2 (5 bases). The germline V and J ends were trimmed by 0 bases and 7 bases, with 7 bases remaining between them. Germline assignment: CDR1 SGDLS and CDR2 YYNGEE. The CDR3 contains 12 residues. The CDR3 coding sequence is TGTGCCAGCAGCGTAGAGGCGGGGACCCAGTACTTC. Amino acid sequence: CASSVEAGTQYF.

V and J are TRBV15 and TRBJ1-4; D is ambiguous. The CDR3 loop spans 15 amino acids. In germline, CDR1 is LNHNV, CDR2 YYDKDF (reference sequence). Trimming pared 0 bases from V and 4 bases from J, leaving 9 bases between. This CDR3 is CATSRDFQFNEKLFF. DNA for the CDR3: TGTGCCACCAGCAGAGATTTCCAGTTTAATGAAAAACTGTTTTTT.

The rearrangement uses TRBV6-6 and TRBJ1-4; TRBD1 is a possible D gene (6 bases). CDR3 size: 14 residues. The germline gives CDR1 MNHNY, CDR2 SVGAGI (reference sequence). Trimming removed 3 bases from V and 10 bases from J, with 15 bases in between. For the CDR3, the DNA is TGTGCCAGCAGTTATCCTCAGGAGGGGGGAAAACTGTTTTTT. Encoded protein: CASSYPQEGGKLFF.

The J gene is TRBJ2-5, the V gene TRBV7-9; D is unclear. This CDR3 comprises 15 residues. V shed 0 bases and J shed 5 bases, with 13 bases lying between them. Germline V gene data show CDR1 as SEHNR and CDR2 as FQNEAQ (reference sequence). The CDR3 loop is CASSLAWGGLETQYF. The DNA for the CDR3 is TGTGCCAGCAGCTTAGCCTGGGGTGGATTGGAGACCCAGTACTTC.

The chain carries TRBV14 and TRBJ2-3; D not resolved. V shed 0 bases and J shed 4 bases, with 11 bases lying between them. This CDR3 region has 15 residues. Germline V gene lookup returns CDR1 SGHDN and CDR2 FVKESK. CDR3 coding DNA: TGTGCCAGCAGCCAAGATATCGTCCGCGCAGATACGCAGTATTTT. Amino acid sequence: CASSQDIVRADTQYF.

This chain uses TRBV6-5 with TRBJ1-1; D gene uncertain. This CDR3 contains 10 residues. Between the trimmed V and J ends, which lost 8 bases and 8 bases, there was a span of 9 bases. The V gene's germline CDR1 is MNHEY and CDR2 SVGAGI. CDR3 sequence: CASRGPEAFF. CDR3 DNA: TGTGCCAGCCGCGGGCCAGAAGCTTTCTTT.

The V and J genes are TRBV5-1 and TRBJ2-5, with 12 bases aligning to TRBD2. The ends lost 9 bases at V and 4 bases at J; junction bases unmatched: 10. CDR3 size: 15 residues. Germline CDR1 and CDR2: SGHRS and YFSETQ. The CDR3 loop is CATRPSGLAGETQYF. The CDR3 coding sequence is TGCGCCACCCGACCTTCGGGACTAGCGGGAGAGACCCAGTACTTC.

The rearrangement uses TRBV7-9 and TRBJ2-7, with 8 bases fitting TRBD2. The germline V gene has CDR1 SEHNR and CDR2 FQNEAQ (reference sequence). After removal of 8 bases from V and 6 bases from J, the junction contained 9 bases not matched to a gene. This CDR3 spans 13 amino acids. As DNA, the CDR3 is TGTGCCAGCCTGCGGGAGGTGAGTGCCGAGCAGTACTTC. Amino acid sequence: CASLREVSAEQYF.

CDR3 sequence reads: CASSSSGDTQYF. Here the CDR3 DNA reads TGCGCCAGCAGCTCCTCGGGGGATACGCAGTATTTT. The chain recombines TRBV5-1 with TRBJ2-3, with D maybe TRBD2 (5 bases). The V end lost 3 bases, the J end lost 6 bases, and 8 bases lay between the germline ends. The germline V gene has CDR1 SGHRS and CDR2 YFSETQ. The CDR3 is 12 amino acids.

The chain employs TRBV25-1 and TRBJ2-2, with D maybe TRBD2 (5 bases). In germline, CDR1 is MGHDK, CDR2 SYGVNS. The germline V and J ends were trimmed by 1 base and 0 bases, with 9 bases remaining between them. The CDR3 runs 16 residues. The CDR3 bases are TGTGCCAGCAGTGAATTTGAGGGCGCGAACACCGGGGAGCTGTTTTTT. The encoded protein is CASSEFEGANTGELFF.

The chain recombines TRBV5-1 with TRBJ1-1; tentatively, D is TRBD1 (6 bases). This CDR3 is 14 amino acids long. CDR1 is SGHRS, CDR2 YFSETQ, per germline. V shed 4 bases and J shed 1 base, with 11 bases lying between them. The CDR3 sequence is CASSPGHGNTEAFF. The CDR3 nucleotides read TGCGCCAGCAGCCCGGGACACGGGAACACTGAAGCTTTCTTT.

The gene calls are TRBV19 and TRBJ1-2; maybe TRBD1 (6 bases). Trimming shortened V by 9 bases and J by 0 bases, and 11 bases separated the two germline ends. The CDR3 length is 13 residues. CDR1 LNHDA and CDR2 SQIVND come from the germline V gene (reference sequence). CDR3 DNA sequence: TGTGCCAGCGGACAGCTCGCTAACTATGGCTACACCTTC. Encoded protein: CASGQLANYGYTF.

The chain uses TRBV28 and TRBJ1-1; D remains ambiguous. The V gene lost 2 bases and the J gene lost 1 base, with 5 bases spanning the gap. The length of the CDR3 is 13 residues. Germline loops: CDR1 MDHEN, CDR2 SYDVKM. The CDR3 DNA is TGTGCCAGCAGTTTAACAGAGAACACTGAAGCTTTCTTT. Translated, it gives CASSLTENTEAFF.

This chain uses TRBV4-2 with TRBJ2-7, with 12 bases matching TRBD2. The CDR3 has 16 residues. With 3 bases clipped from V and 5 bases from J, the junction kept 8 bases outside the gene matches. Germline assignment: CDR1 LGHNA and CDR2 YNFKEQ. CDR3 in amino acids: CASSQIGTSGFHEQYF. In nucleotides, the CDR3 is TGTGCCAGCAGCCAGATCGGGACTAGCGGGTTCCACGAGCAGTACTTC.

CDR3 sequence: CAWSTGGAAFF. Written as DNA, the CDR3 is TGTGCCTGGAGCACAGGGGGCGCAGCTTTCTTT. The V and J genes are TRBV30 and TRBJ1-1; 9 bases map to TRBD1. The germline V gene encodes CDR1 GTSNPN and CDR2 SVGIG (reference sequence). The length of the CDR3 is 11 residues. Trimming took 3 bases from V and 10 from J; bases not matched to a gene: 3.

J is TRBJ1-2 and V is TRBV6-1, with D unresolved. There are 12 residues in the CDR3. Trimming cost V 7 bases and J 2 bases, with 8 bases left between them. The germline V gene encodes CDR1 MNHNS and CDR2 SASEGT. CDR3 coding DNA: TGTGCCAGCACACGAGGGAACTATGGCTACACCTTC. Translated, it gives CASTRGNYGYTF.

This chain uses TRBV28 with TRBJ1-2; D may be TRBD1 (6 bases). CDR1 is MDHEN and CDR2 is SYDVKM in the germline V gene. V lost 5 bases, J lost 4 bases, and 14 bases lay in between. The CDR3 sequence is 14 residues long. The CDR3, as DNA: TGTGCCAGCAGTCGATTACAGGGAATCTATGGCTACACCTTC. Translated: CASSRLQGIYGYTF.

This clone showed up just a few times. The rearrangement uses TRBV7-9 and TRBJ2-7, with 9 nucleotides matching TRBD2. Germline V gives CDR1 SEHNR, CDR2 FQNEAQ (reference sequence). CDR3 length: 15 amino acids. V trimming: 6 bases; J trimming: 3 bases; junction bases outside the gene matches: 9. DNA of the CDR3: TGTGCCAGCAGTCCGATAGCGGGAGTAGGCTACGAGCAGTACTTC. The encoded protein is CASSPIAGVGYEQYF. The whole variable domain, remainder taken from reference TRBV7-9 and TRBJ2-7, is DTGVSQNPRHKITKRGQNVTFRCDPISEHNRLYWYRQTLGQGPEFLTYFQNEAQLEKSRLLSDRFSAERPKGSFSTLEIQRTEQGDSAMYLCASSPIAGVGYEQYFGPGTRLTVT.

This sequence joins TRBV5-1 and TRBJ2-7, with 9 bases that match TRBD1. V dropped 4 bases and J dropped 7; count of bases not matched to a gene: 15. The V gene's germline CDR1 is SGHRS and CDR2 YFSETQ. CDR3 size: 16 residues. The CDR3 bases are TGCGCCAGCAGCCCCCCGGGACAGGGCGGGGGTAAGGAGCAGTACTTC. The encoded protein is CASSPPGQGGGKEQYF.

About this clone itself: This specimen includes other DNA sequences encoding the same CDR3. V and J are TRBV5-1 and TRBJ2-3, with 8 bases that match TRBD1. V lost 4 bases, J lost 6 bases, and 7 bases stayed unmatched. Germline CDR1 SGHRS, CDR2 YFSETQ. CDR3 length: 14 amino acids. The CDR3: CASSLGTGGDTQYF. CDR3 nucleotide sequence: TGCGCCAGCAGCCTAGGGACAGGAGGCGATACGCAGTATTTT.

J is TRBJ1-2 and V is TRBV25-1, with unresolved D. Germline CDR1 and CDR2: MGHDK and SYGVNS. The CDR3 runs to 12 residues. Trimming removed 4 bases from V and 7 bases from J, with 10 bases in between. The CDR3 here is CASSAGVGGYTF. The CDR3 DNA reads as TGTGCCAGCAGTGCTGGGGTGGGTGGCTACACCTTC.

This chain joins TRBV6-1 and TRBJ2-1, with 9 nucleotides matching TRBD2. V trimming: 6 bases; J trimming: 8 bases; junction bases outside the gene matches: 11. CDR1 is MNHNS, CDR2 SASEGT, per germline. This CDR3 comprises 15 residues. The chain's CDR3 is CASSPEGLAAHEQFF. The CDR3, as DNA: TGTGCCAGCAGCCCGGAGGGACTAGCTGCCCATGAGCAGTTCTTC.